One sample yielded the 18 T cell receptor beta chains listed below, sequenced in a study of blood T cell repertoires in COVID-19. TCRdb's table, derived via immunoSEQ multiplex PCR, lists solely in-frame clones and lacks some. The sample includes under 80,000 clones, around three quarters seen only once; the top ten take more than 25%. The specimen sequenced was peripheral blood. The receptors come from a human donor in a cohort sampled during active COVID-19.

This clone was seen just once. The chain recombines TRBV7-2 with TRBJ2-3, with 8 bases aligning to TRBD1. Germline CDR1 and CDR2: SGHTA and FQGNSA. The trim removed 5 bases at V and 2 bases at J, leaving 6 bases unmatched. The length of the CDR3 is 15 residues. The CDR3 DNA sequence: TGTGCCAGCAGCCAGAGGACAGGGACCACAGATACGCAGTATTTT. As protein: CASSQRTGTTDTQYF.

The V call is TRBV6-5, the J call TRBJ1-1; D might be TRBD1 (5 bases). V was clipped by 6 bases and J by 1 base, with 9 bases between them. Germline V gene sequence: CDR1 MNHEY, CDR2 SVGAGI. CDR3 size: 13 residues. In nucleotides, the CDR3 is TGTGCCAGCAGGTGGCAGGGGAACACTGAAGCTTTCTTT. It encodes CASRWQGNTEAFF.

The V and J genes are TRBV3-1 (or the pseudogene TRBV3-2) and TRBJ1-3; no definite D call. The CDR3 runs 15 residues. CDR1 is LGHDT, CDR2 YNNKEL, per germline (reference sequence). V gave up 4 bases and J gave up 0 bases, with 10 bases separating them. CDR3 loop: CASSPVGSSGNTIYF. CDR3 DNA: TGTGCCAGCAGCCCGGTAGGGAGCTCTGGAAACACCATATATTTT.

The rearrangement joins TRBV7-6 to TRBJ2-3, with D unresolved. This CDR3 contains 14 residues. Germline V gives CDR1 SGHVS, CDR2 FNYEAQ. The V end lost 5 bases, the J end lost 4 bases, and 13 bases lay between the germline ends. The CDR3 DNA reads TGTGCCAGCAGCCCAACTTACGTCCCAGATACGCAGTATTTT. This encodes CASSPTYVPDTQYF. Full variable domain (rest looked up from reference TRBV7-6 and TRBJ2-3): GAGVSQSPRYKVTKRGQDVALRCDPISGHVSLYWYRQALGQGPEFLTYFNYEAQQDKSGLPNDRFSAERPEGSISTLTIQRTEQRDSAMYRCASSPTYVPDTQYFGPGTRLTVL.

The chain employs TRBV6-5 and TRBJ2-2; D might be TRBD1 (6 bases). Germline V CDR1 and CDR2: MNHEY, SVGAGI. V was pared by 8 bases and J by 6 bases, with 10 bases between. The CDR3 covers 12 residues. CDR3 residues: CASRQVSGELFF. The CDR3 DNA sequence: TGTGCCAGCCGACAGGTCTCCGGGGAGCTGTTTTTT.

This chain uses TRBV5-1 with TRBJ2-3; 7 bases are a match to TRBD1. CDR3 length equals 14 residues. V lost 8 bases to trimming and J lost 0 bases; unmatched junction nucleotides: 6. Germline CDR1 reads SGHRS; CDR2 reads YFSETQ. CDR3 loop: CASQVGQSTDTQYF. The CDR3, as DNA: TGCGCCAGTCAAGTGGGACAGAGCACAGATACGCAGTATTTT. Combining the CDR3 with reference TRBV5-1 and TRBJ2-3 gives the whole variable domain KAGVTQTPRYLIKTRGQQVTLSCSPISGHRSVSWYQQTPGQGLQFLFEYFSETQRNKGNFPGRFSGRQFSNSRSEMNVSTLELGDSALYLCASQVGQSTDTQYFGPGTRLTVL.

The chain uses TRBV12-3 or TRBV12-4 and TRBJ2-5; D perhaps matches TRBD1 (5 bases). The CDR3 sequence is 13 residues long. The V and J ends lost 4 bases and 2 bases respectively, with 8 bases between them. This chain's CDR3 is CASSSQEQETQYF. The CDR3 coding sequence is TGTGCCAGCAGTTCACAGGAGCAAGAGACCCAGTACTTC.

CDR3 sequence: CASSSEPGQGLKGGYNEQFF. The CDR3 DNA reads as TGTGCCAGCAGCTCAGAGCCGGGACAGGGCCTTAAAGGGGGTTACAATGAGCAGTTCTTC. The chain recombines TRBV11-3 with TRBJ2-1; 9 positions match TRBD1. CDR1 and CDR2 from the germline V gene are SGHNT and YENEEA. The junction had 20 bases not matched to a gene; V was cut back by 4 bases and J by 4 bases. The CDR3 sequence is 20 residues long.

This clone was observed a few times. The V call is TRBV6-5, the J call TRBJ2-1; weak D call: TRBD2 (6 bases). Trimming cost V 7 bases and J 6 bases, with 13 bases left between them. This CDR3 has 13 amino acids. CDR1 and CDR2 (germline): MNHEY, SVGAGI. CDR3 sequence: CASKKREANEQFF. CDR3 sequence (DNA): TGTGCCAGCAAAAAAAGGGAGGCCAATGAGCAGTTCTTC.

The rearrangement joins TRBV18 to TRBJ1-1, with D hard to call. The CDR3 runs 13 residues. CDR1 is KGHSH, CDR2 LQKENI, per germline. V lost 4 bases to trimming and J lost 1 base, with 7 bases between them. CDR3 sequence (DNA): TGTGCCAGCTCACAGTCGGGGAACACTGAAGCTTTCTTT. Protein: CASSQSGNTEAFF.

The CDR3 DNA reads TGTGCCAGCAGTTTATCGTTCGGGAGGCCACCCCTCCACTTT. Translated, it gives CASSLSFGRPPLHF. The V gene is TRBV28, the J gene TRBJ1-6; D unclear. The length of the CDR3 is 14 residues. V lost 1 base and J lost 11, with 12 bases in between. Per germline, CDR1 MDHEN and CDR2 SYDVKM. Based on the CDR3 plus reference TRBV28 and TRBJ1-6, the full variable domain is DVKVTQSSRYLVKRTGEKVFLECVQDMDHENMFWYRQDPGLGLRLIYFSYDVKMKEKGDIPEGYSVSREKKERFSLILESASTNQTSMYLCASSLSFGRPPLHFGNGTRLTVT.

This chain connects TRBV5-1 to TRBJ1-2; D not certain. This CDR3 has 14 residues. Germline CDR1 and CDR2: SGHRS and YFSETQ. The V gene lost 4 bases and the J gene lost 8 bases, with 18 bases spanning the gap. The CDR3 bases are TGCGCCAGCAGCCCAAGAGGGCGCGTGCAAGGCTACACCTTC. The encoded protein is CASSPRGRVQGYTF.

This chain links TRBV5-1 with TRBJ2-5, with a weak D call TRBD1 (6 bases). The germline V and J ends were trimmed by 7 bases and 5 bases, with 9 bases remaining between them. This CDR3 contains 11 residues. From germline, CDR1 is SGHRS and CDR2 YFSETQ. CDR3 DNA: TGCGCCAGCCCGAGGGGGGAGACCCAGTACTTC. Its translation: CASPRGETQYF. Using reference TRBV5-1 and TRBJ2-5 for the parts outside the CDR3, the full variable domain is KAGVTQTPRYLIKTRGQQVTLSCSPISGHRSVSWYQQTPGQGLQFLFEYFSETQRNKGNFPGRFSGRQFSNSRSEMNVSTLELGDSALYLCASPRGETQYFGPGTRLLVL.

The rearrangement links TRBV3-1 (or the pseudogene TRBV3-2) to TRBJ2-3; the D is unclear. This CDR3 comprises 14 residues. Germline V gives CDR1 LGHDT, CDR2 YNNKEL (reference sequence). V was trimmed by 0 bases and J by 2 bases, leaving 6 bases between them. Written as DNA, the CDR3 is TGTGCCAGCAGCCAAGACCACTCCACAGATACGCAGTATTTT. This gives the protein CASSQDHSTDTQYF.

The rearrangement joins TRBV7-9 to TRBJ2-3; 7 positions match TRBD2. Germline CDR1 and CDR2: SEHNR and FQNEAQ (reference sequence). CDR3 length: 15 amino acids. Unmatched junction bases numbered 8, after V lost 5 bases and J lost 3 bases. CDR3 sequence: CASSPGGLDTDTQYF. As DNA, the CDR3 is TGTGCCAGCAGCCCGGGTGGACTAGATACAGATACGCAGTATTTT.

As regards this clone: This specimen includes other DNA sequences encoding the same CDR3. The chain has TRBV18 and TRBJ2-1; D is unclear. The CDR3 contains 12 residues. Germline V gene lookup returns CDR1 KGHSH and CDR2 LQKENI. V was clipped by 3 bases and J by 3 bases, with 3 bases between them. The CDR3 is CASSPNYNEQFF. CDR3 coding DNA: TGTGCCAGCTCACCTAACTACAATGAGCAGTTCTTC.

The chain couples TRBV5-5 to TRBJ2-4; 7 bases map to TRBD2. Germline CDR1 SGHKS, CDR2 YYEKEE (reference sequence). V lost 4 bases and J lost 7; bases outside the gene matches: 5. CDR3 size: 13 residues. CDR3 bases: TGTGCCAGCAGCCCCCTCGGGGGGAACATTCAGTACTTC. This sequence encodes CASSPLGGNIQYF.

The chain carries TRBV11-3 and TRBJ2-5; tentatively, D is TRBD2 (5 bases). Trimming shortened V by 3 bases and J by 3 bases, and 5 bases separated the two germline ends. Germline CDR1 and CDR2: SGHNT and YENEEA. The length of the CDR3 is 12 residues. CDR3 sequence reads: CASSFGEETQYF. The CDR3 region has the DNA TGTGCCAGCAGCTTCGGGGAAGAGACCCAGTACTTC.